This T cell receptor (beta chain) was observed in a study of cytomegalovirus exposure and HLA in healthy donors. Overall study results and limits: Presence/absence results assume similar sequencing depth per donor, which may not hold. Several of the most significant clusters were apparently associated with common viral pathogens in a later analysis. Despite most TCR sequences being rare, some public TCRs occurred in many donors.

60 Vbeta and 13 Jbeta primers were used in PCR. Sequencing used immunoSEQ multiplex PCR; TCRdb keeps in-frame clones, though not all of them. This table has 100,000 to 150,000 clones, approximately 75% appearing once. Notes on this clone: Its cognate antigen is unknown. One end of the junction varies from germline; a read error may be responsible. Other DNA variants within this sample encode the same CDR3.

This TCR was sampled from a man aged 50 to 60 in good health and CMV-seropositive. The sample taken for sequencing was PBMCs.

The CDR3 DNA follows: TGCGCCAGCAAGGGACTAGCGGGAGCCGGAGAGCTGTTTTTT. Protein sequence: CASKGLAGAGELFF. The chain couples TRBV5-1 to TRBJ2-2; TRBD2 matches 14 bases. The CDR3 extends over 14 amino acids. The V gene's germline CDR1 is SGHRS and CDR2 YFSETQ.